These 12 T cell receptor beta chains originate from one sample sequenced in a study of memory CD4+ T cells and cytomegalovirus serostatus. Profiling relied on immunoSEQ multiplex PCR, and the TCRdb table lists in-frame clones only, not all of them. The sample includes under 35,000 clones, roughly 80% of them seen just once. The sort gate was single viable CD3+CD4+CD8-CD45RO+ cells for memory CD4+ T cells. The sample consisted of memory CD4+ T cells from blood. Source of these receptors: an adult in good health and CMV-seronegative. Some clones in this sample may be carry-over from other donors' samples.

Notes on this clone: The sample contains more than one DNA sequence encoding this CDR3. The CDR3: CASSLSTDTQYF. CDR3 nucleotides: TGTGCCAGCAGCTTGAGCACAGATACGCAGTATTTT. This chain links TRBV5-6 with TRBJ2-3, with unresolved D. Deletions cut 1 base from V and 0 bases from J, with 0 bases between. The CDR3 consists of 12 residues. Germline values: CDR1 SGHDT, CDR2 YYEEEE.

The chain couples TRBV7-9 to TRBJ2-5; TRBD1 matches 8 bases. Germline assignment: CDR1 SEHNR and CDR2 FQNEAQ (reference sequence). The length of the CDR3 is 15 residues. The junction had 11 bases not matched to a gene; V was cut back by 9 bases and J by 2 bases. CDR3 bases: TGTGCCAGTAATAAAGGACAGGGCCCACAAGAGACCCAGTACTTC. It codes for CASNKGQGPQETQYF.

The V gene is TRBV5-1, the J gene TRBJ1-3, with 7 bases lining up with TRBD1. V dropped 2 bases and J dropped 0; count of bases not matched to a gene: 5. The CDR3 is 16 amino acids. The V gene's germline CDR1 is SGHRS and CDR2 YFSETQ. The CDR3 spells CASSFPSGGSGNTIYF. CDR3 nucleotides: TGCGCCAGCAGCTTCCCCTCAGGGGGCTCTGGAAACACCATATATTTT. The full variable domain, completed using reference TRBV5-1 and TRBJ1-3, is KAGVTQTPRYLIKTRGQQVTLSCSPISGHRSVSWYQQTPGQGLQFLFEYFSETQRNKGNFPGRFSGRQFSNSRSEMNVSTLELGDSALYLCASSFPSGGSGNTIYFGEGSWLTVV.

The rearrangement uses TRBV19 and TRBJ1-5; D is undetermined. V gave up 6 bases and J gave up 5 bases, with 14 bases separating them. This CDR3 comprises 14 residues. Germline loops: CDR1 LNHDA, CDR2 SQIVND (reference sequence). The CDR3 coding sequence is TGTGCCAGTAGGGAAGACCTGAGGTATCAGCCCCAGCATTTT. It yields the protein CASREDLRYQPQHF. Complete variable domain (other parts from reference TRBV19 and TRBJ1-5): DGGITQSPKYLFRKEGQNVTLSCEQNLNHDAMYWYRQDPGQGLRLIYYSQIVNDFQKGDIAEGYSVSREKKESFPLTVTSAQKNPTAFYLCASREDLRYQPQHFGDGTRLSIL.

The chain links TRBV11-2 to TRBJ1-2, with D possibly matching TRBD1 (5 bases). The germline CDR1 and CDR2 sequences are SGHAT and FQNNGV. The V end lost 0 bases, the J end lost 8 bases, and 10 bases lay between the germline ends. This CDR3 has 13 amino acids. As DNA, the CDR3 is TGTGCCAGCAGCTTAGAAGGGGTCGGGGGCTACACCTTC. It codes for CASSLEGVGGYTF.

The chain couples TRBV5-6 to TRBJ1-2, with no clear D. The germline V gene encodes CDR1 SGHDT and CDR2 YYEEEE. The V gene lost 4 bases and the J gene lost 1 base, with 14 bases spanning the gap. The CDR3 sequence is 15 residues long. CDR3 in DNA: TGTGCCAGCAGCCGTTTTGATGGAATTAACTATGGCTACACCTTC. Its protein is CASSRFDGINYGYTF.

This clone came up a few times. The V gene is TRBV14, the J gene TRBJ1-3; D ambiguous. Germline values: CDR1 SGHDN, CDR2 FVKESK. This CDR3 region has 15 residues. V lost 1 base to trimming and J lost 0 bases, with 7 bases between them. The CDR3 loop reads CASSQVASSGNTIYF. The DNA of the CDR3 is TGTGCCAGCAGCCAAGTGGCTTCCTCTGGAAACACCATATATTTT.

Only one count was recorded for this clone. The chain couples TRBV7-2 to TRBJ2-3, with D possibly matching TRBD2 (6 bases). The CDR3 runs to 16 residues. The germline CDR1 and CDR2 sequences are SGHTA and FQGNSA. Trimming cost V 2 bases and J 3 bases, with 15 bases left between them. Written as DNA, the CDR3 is TGTGCCAGCAGCTTAAATCCTGCGGGGCCTACAGATACGCAGTATTTT. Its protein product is CASSLNPAGPTDTQYF.

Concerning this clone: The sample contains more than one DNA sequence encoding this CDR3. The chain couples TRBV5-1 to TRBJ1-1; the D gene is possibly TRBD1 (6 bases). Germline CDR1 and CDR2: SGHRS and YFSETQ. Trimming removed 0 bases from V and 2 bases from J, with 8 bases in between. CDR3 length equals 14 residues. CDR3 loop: CASSLDRANTEAFF. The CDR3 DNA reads TGCGCCAGCAGCTTGGACAGGGCTAACACTGAAGCTTTCTTT.

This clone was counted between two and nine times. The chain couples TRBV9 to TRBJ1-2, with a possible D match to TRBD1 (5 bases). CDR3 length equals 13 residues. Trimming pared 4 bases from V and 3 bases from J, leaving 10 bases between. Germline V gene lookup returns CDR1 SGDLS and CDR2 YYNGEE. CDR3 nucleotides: TGTGCCAGCAGCAAGGCCAGGGACTATGGCTACACCTTC. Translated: CASSKARDYGYTF.

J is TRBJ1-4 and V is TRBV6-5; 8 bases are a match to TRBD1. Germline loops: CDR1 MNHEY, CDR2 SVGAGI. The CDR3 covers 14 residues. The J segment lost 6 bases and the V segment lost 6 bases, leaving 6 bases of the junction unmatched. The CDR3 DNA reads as TGTGCCAGCAGAAGGACAGGGCGGCATGAAAAACTGTTTTTT. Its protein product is CASRRTGRHEKLFF.

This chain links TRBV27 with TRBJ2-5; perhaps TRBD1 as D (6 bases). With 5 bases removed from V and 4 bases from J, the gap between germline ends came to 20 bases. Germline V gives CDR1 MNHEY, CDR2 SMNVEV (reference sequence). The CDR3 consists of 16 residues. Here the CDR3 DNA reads TGTGCCAGCAGTACTCTAAGGGGGAATCCCCGAGAGACCCAGTACTTC. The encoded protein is CASSTLRGNPRETQYF.